This T cell receptor (beta chain) comes out of a study of cytomegalovirus exposure and HLA in healthy donors. General observations from the study: Associated with HLA alleles at 0.05 false discovery rate in a later analysis were some 18,000 TCR beta sequences. It was confirmed in vitro that three of the CMV-associated chains were specific for CMV antigens. It is likely that the observed cluster of highly shared sequence variants was a sequencing artifact.

Both 60 Vbeta primers and 13 Jbeta primers went into the PCR. Sequencing was performed with immunoSEQ multiplex PCR; in TCRdb, only in-frame clones are kept and a portion is missing. The data hold under 110,000 clones, with 65% to 75% observed a single time. As concerns this clone: Antigen unknown.

Germline V gene lookup returns CDR1 KGHSH and CDR2 LQKENI. This CDR3 region has 13 residues. J was trimmed by 10 bases and V by 5 bases; bases with no gene match: 8. The sequencing input was PBMCs. The clonotype comes from a woman aged 35 to 49 in good health and CMV-seronegative. V usage is TRBV18 and J usage is TRBJ2-1; 7 nucleotides line up with TRBD2. The CDR3 protein is CASSIGGRSEQFF. The DNA for the CDR3 is TGTGCCAGCTCAATTGGCGGGAGATCCGAGCAGTTCTTC.